The subject of this entry is one T cell receptor (beta chain). The antigen remains unidentified. Germline lookup yields CDR1 LNHDA and CDR2 SQIVND (reference sequence). This CDR3 contains 14 residues. V was clipped by 5 bases and J by 1 base, with 9 bases between them. The PCR used 60 Vbeta and 13 Jbeta primers. This table comes from immunoSEQ multiplex PCR, and its TCRdb copy is limited to in-frame clones, with some not included. Of 100,000 to 140,000 clones in the sample, roughly 82% were seen once. The sample comes from a study of cytomegalovirus exposure and HLA in healthy donors. General observations from the study: Productive rates of about 87% or about 30% were seen for most TCR beta V segments in an earlier analysis.

Specimen: PBMCs. This clonotype originated in a male donor in good health and CMV-seronegative. J is TRBJ2-1 and V is TRBV19; D is undetermined. The chain's CDR3 is CASSPRSSYNEQFF. The CDR3 DNA sequence: TGTGCCAGTAGTCCAAGGAGTTCCTACAATGAGCAGTTCTTC.